This T cell receptor (beta chain) was identified in a study of post-analysis software for immune sequencing data. General study findings and limits: Comparison with controls showed significantly lower normalized Chao1 diversity in multiple sclerosis patients. Patients carried several TRBV segments more frequently than controls did, and TRBV5-6, TRBV5-1 and TRBV20-1 were among them.

As to this clonotype: Its matching antigen is unknown.

Each TCR beta cDNA library carried unique molecular identifiers. One entry per CDR3 protein results from TCRdb running MiXCR on the PCR reads. The repertoire holds about 560,000 distinct CDR3 sequences, 44% seen once, with more than 1.5% in the top ten. Germline lookup yields CDR1 ENHRY and CDR2 SYGVKD. Trimming cost V 6 bases and J 2 bases, with 4 bases left between them. This CDR3 comprises 12 residues. The receptor was isolated from a girl between 5 and 17 years old with multiple sclerosis. The chain has TRBV10-3 and TRBJ2-2; D unclear. Sequencing used blood. The CDR3 region is CAIRLNTGELFF. CDR3 DNA: TGTGCCATCAGGTTAAACACCGGGGAGCTGTTTTTT.